This TCR beta chain was recovered during a study of blood T cell repertoires in COVID-19. This CDR3 is built from 13 residues. The V gene's germline CDR1 is SGDLS and CDR2 YYNGEE. V was trimmed by 4 bases and J by 0 bases, leaving 7 bases between them. In the original analysis: Reference gene primers were amplified, and this amplification served to estimate nucleated cell counts. Profiling relied on immunoSEQ multiplex PCR, and the TCRdb table lists in-frame clones only, not all of them. V and J calls and clone size follow that table, whereas D and trimming were derived from the DNA. Here the sample spans about 15,000 clones, about 80% being singletons.

The chain recombines TRBV9 with TRBJ2-5; unclear D gene. The source material was peripheral blood. The source is a woman in her 70s with active COVID-19. This chain's CDR3 is CASSSPYQETQYF. The DNA of the CDR3 is TGTGCCAGCAGCTCTCCGTACCAAGAGACCCAGTACTTC. Supplemented by reference TRBV9 and TRBJ2-5, the full variable domain reads DSGVTQTPKHLITATGQRVTLRCSPRSGDLSVYWYQQSLDQGLQFLIQYYNGEERAKGNILERFSAQQFPDLHSELNLSSLELGDSALYFCASSSPYQETQYFGPGTRLLVL.